This passage covers 30 T cell receptor beta chains from one sample sequenced in a study of shared clonotypes between healthy human individuals. Assay: immunoSEQ multiplex PCR; the TCRdb copy retains only in-frame clones and omits some. The sample includes hundreds of thousands of clones, about 96% of them seen just once. The sequenced material came from naive CD4+ T cells sorted from blood. The sample's subset: CD45RA+ positively selected. These receptor sequences come from a woman in her 30s in good health.

This rearrangement joins TRBV19 to TRBJ1-5; possibly TRBD1 for D (5 bases). Germline-derived CDR1 and CDR2 are LNHDA and SQIVND (reference sequence). V lost 3 bases, J lost 1 base, and 7 bases lay in between. This CDR3 has 14 residues. As DNA, the CDR3 is TGTGCCAGTAGTATTGGGGCCAGCAATCAGCCCCAGCATTTT. Amino acid sequence: CASSIGASNQPQHF.

This clone has just one count. The gene calls are TRBV5-4 and TRBJ2-1; 11 nucleotides align to TRBD2. With 5 bases clipped from V and 0 bases from J, the junction kept 7 bases outside the gene matches. The CDR3 has 17 amino acids. CDR1 and CDR2 (germline): SGHNT, YYREEE (reference sequence). The CDR3 region has the DNA TGTGCCAGCAGACCCACTAGCGGGAGTCACTCCTACAATGAGCAGTTCTTC. As protein: CASRPTSGSHSYNEQFF.

The chain carries TRBV30 and TRBJ1-1; 7 nucleotides line up with TRBD1. Germline V gene sequence: CDR1 GTSNPN, CDR2 SVGIG (reference sequence). The CDR3 has 13 amino acids. The V and J ends lost 1 base and 3 bases, in that order; junction bases with no gene match: 2. The CDR3 DNA reads as TGTGCCTGGAGTGCCCAGGGGGACACTGAAGCTTTCTTT. Translating it yields CAWSAQGDTEAFF.

This chain uses TRBV10-3 with TRBJ1-3; no reliable D call. The germline V and J ends were trimmed by 2 bases and 4 bases, with 9 bases remaining between them. Germline V gene data show CDR1 as ENHRY and CDR2 as SYGVKD. This CDR3 is 14 amino acids long. CDR3 in DNA: TGTGCCATCAGTGAGACGGGTCAGGGAAACACCATATATTTT. This encodes CAISETGQGNTIYF.

This chain connects TRBV5-4 to TRBJ2-3, with 11 bases matching TRBD2. The CDR3 is made up of 16 amino acids. Germline lookup yields CDR1 SGHNT and CDR2 YYREEE (reference sequence). Trimming cost V 4 bases and J 4 bases; bases outside gene matches: 8. The CDR3 DNA follows: TGTGCCAGCAGCAAATTAGCGGGAGGGCCCGCAGATACGCAGTATTTT. Protein sequence: CASSKLAGGPADTQYF.

V is TRBV5-1 and J is TRBJ1-1; D remains ambiguous. Germline V CDR1 and CDR2: SGHRS, YFSETQ. V lost 7 bases and J 1 base, leaving 11 bases between the germline ends. The CDR3 sequence is 13 residues long. The CDR3 coding sequence is TGCGCCAGCGGTCCCCAGCCGAACACTGAAGCTTTCTTT. It specifies CASGPQPNTEAFF.

V gene TRBV11-2 combines with J gene TRBJ2-2; D unclear. Per germline, CDR1 SGHAT and CDR2 FQNNGV. Trimming stripped 7 bases from V and 1 base from J, with 10 bases between. This CDR3 is built from 14 residues. In DNA form, the CDR3 reads TGTGCCAGCACCAAAACGGGGAACACCGGGGAGCTGTTTTTT. Protein: CASTKTGNTGELFF.

The chain combines TRBV19 with TRBJ1-5; 7 bases agree with TRBD1. V lost 4 bases and J lost 4; bases outside the gene matches: 7. The CDR3 runs to 15 residues. The germline V gene has CDR1 LNHDA and CDR2 SQIVND (reference sequence). The CDR3 protein is CASSKDRAPNQPQHF. Written as DNA, the CDR3 is TGTGCCAGTAGTAAAGACAGGGCTCCGAATCAGCCCCAGCATTTT.

V is TRBV28 and J is TRBJ2-4, with D maybe TRBD2 (6 bases). The CDR3 contains 15 residues. The germline V gene has CDR1 MDHEN and CDR2 SYDVKM. V was pared by 7 bases and J by 0 bases, with 13 bases between. The chain's CDR3 is CASTPGGLAKNIQYF. The CDR3 nucleotides read TGTGCCAGCACCCCCGGGGGACTAGCCAAAAACATTCAGTACTTC.

The chain carries TRBV28 and TRBJ1-1; D gene uncertain. This CDR3 contains 15 residues. Trimming stripped 2 bases from V and 1 base from J, with 11 bases between. The germline gives CDR1 MDHEN, CDR2 SYDVKM. CDR3 DNA sequence: TGTGCCAGCAGTTTAATGGTAGCGGGGAACACTGAAGCTTTCTTT. It encodes CASSLMVAGNTEAFF.

The chain joins TRBV7-3 to TRBJ2-7, with D possibly being TRBD2 (5 bases). V was trimmed by 2 bases and J by 2 bases, leaving 16 bases between them. Germline CDR1 is SGHTA and CDR2 is FQGTGA. The CDR3 sequence is 16 residues long. As DNA, the CDR3 is TGTGCCAGCAGCTTAGGCTCCGGCGGGCAGACCTACGAGCAGTACTTC. Amino acid sequence: CASSLGSGGQTYEQYF.

V is TRBV6-4 and J is TRBJ2-1; D is ambiguous. CDR3 size: 15 residues. Per the germline V gene, CDR1 is MRHNA and CDR2 is SNTAGT. The V end lost 2 bases, the J end lost 0 bases, and 8 bases lay between the germline ends. The DNA of the CDR3 is TGTGCCAGCAGTGACCCCAGGAGCTCCTACAATGAGCAGTTCTTC. Its translation: CASSDPRSSYNEQFF.

This rearrangement joins TRBV19 to TRBJ2-7; D is unresolved. From germline, CDR1 is LNHDA and CDR2 SQIVND (reference sequence). Trimming took off 5 bases at V and 0 bases at J, with 14 bases between the two ends. There are 15 residues in the CDR3. The CDR3 sequence: CASSHTPRRSYEQYF. CDR3 bases: TGTGCCAGTAGTCATACCCCCCGCCGCTCCTACGAGCAGTACTTC.

The J gene is TRBJ1-4, the V gene TRBV4-1, with TRBD1 as a possible D gene (5 bases). Trimming took off 0 bases at V and 5 bases at J, with 16 bases between the two ends. Germline CDR1 is MGHRA and CDR2 is YSYEKL. This CDR3 is built from 17 residues. The CDR3 DNA follows: TGCGCCAGCAGCCAAGATGAAAGGGGATATGAGAATGAAAAACTGTTTTTT. It translates to CASSQDERGYENEKLFF.

The genes are TRBV7-2 and TRBJ1-1; D gene uncertain. This CDR3 is 14 amino acids long. V was pared by 2 bases and J by 0 bases, with 7 bases between. The germline V gene has CDR1 SGHTA and CDR2 FQGNSA. The CDR3 DNA sequence: TGTGCCAGCAGCTTAAGCGGGGTGAACACTGAAGCTTTCTTT. This codes for CASSLSGVNTEAFF.

The chain carries TRBV19 and TRBJ2-4; 11 nucleotides agree with TRBD2. Germline V gives CDR1 LNHDA, CDR2 SQIVND (reference sequence). After removal of 4 bases from V and 6 bases from J, the junction contained 8 bases not matched to a gene. The CDR3 has 16 residues. The CDR3 DNA sequence: TGTGCCAGTAGTACGTTAGCGGGAGGGTTTACAAACATTCAGTACTTC. Translating it yields CASSTLAGGFTNIQYF.

This chain joins TRBV27 and TRBJ2-3; D uncertain. V lost 8 bases and J 1 base, leaving 10 bases between the germline ends. In germline, CDR1 is MNHEY, CDR2 SMNVEV (reference sequence). The CDR3 is 13 amino acids. The CDR3 reads CASGIRGTDTQYF. The DNA of the CDR3 is TGTGCCAGCGGCATTCGGGGCACAGATACGCAGTATTTT.

V is TRBV25-1 and J is TRBJ2-1, with 9 positions matching TRBD2. The CDR3 is 13 residues long. V was pared by 8 bases and J by 9 bases, with 8 bases of the junction left unmatched. Germline-derived CDR1 and CDR2 are MGHDK and SYGVNS. The CDR3 protein is CASGSGLAFEQFF. CDR3 bases: TGTGCCAGCGGCTCGGGACTAGCCTTTGAGCAGTTCTTC.

V gene TRBV5-4 combines with J gene TRBJ2-7; 8 positions match TRBD1. J was trimmed by 0 bases and V by 0 bases; bases with no gene match: 2. There are 15 residues in the CDR3. CDR1 is SGHNT and CDR2 is YYREEE in the germline V gene (reference sequence). CDR3 sequence: CASSLDRGSSYEQYF. CDR3 in DNA: TGTGCCAGCAGCTTGGACAGGGGGAGCTCCTACGAGCAGTACTTC.

The chain combines TRBV29-1 with TRBJ2-5; TRBD2 agrees at 13 bases. J was trimmed by 2 bases and V by 6 bases; bases with no gene match: 6. The germline V gene has CDR1 SQVTM and CDR2 ANQGSEA. The CDR3 is 15 residues long. The CDR3 DNA is TGCAGCGTCCGCGGACTAGCGGGGGAACAAGAGACCCAGTACTTC. Its translation: CSVRGLAGEQETQYF.

The chain couples TRBV5-8 to TRBJ2-5, with D possibly TRBD1 on 6 matching bases. V dropped 4 bases and J dropped 5 bases, with 18 bases sitting between them. The CDR3 extends over 15 amino acids. CDR1 is SGHTS and CDR2 is YDEGEE in the germline V gene. The CDR3 is CASSPYGGHWETQYF. CDR3 nucleotides: TGTGCCAGCAGCCCCTATGGGGGACATTGGGAGACCCAGTACTTC.

The rearrangement uses TRBV19 and TRBJ2-7, with D tentatively TRBD1 (7 bases). Germline V gene lookup returns CDR1 LNHDA and CDR2 SQIVND (reference sequence). V lost 4 bases to trimming and J lost 1 base, with 14 bases between them. The CDR3 runs 15 residues. The CDR3 reads CASSNQGGYSYEQYF. DNA for the CDR3: TGTGCCAGTAGTAATCAGGGGGGATATTCCTACGAGCAGTACTTC.

This clone occurred once. This chain connects TRBV9 to TRBJ1-1; D gene unclear. The CDR3 consists of 14 residues. Trimming left V 0 bases short and J 0 bases short, with 6 bases between. Per the germline V gene, CDR1 is SGDLS and CDR2 is YYNGEE. The CDR3 DNA is TGTGCCAGCAGCGTAGACCCGATGAACACTGAAGCTTTCTTT. It codes for CASSVDPMNTEAFF.

The genes are TRBV28 and TRBJ1-5; 8 bases are shared with TRBD1. J lost 3 bases, V lost 5 bases, and 9 bases had no gene match. The CDR3 sequence is 16 residues long. The germline gives CDR1 MDHEN, CDR2 SYDVKM. The CDR3 DNA reads TGTGCCAGCAGTCGCAGGGGGCTGAGGGACAATCAGCCCCAGCATTTT. This encodes CASSRRGLRDNQPQHF.

The chain joins TRBV6-1 to TRBJ2-5; the D gene is possibly TRBD1 (6 bases). The V end was cut by 8 bases, the J end by 1 base, with 14 bases between. There are 14 residues in the CDR3. CDR1 and CDR2 from the germline V gene are MNHNS and SASEGT. The CDR3: CASHQYRVQETQYF. CDR3 coding DNA: TGTGCCAGCCACCAGTACAGGGTCCAAGAGACCCAGTACTTC.

The rearrangement uses TRBV9 and TRBJ2-3; 8 positions match TRBD2. This CDR3 has 15 amino acids. J gave up 5 bases and V 7 bases, and 12 bases lay outside the gene matches. Germline CDR1 reads SGDLS; CDR2 reads YYNGEE. In nucleotides, the CDR3 is TGTGCCAGCGGAAGGCGAGCGGGAGCAATAGATACGCAGTATTTT. It translates to CASGRRAGAIDTQYF.

The gene calls are TRBV10-2 and TRBJ2-3; 7 bases are shared with TRBD1. CDR1 and CDR2 from the germline V gene are WSHSY and SAAADI. The CDR3 covers 16 residues. V lost 3 bases, J lost 0 bases, and 6 bases stayed unmatched. The CDR3 spells CASSDWGTASTDTQYF. The CDR3, as DNA: TGCGCCAGCAGTGATTGGGGGACAGCTAGCACAGATACGCAGTATTTT.

This clone was seen a handful of times. The rearrangement links TRBV6-5 to TRBJ1-2; TRBD1 matches 8 bases. Germline V gene lookup returns CDR1 MNHEY and CDR2 SVGAGI. V was clipped by 5 bases and J by 8 bases; unmatched bases: 10. The CDR3 is made up of 14 amino acids. The DNA for the CDR3 is TGTGCCAGCAGTCCCGGGACAGGTTTTGGGGGCTACACCTTC. Translation: CASSPGTGFGGYTF.

The CDR3 coding sequence is TGTGCCAGCAGTTTAAGGGCCCGAGGAGAACAGCCCCAGCATTTT. Its translation: CASSLRARGEQPQHF. The V call is TRBV28, the J call TRBJ1-5; D remains unclear. Germline lookup yields CDR1 MDHEN and CDR2 SYDVKM. Between the trimmed V and J ends, which lost 2 bases and 7 bases, there was a span of 15 bases. The CDR3 runs to 15 residues. The whole variable domain, remainder taken from reference TRBV28 and TRBJ1-5, is DVKVTQSSRYLVKRTGEKVFLECVQDMDHENMFWYRQDPGLGLRLIYFSYDVKMKEKGDIPEGYSVSREKKERFSLILESASTNQTSMYLCASSLRARGEQPQHFGDGTRLSIL.

CDR3: CASSHAGTGGNTIYF. In DNA form, the CDR3 reads TGTGCCAGCAGCCATGCCGGGACAGGGGGAAACACCATATATTTT. The chain carries TRBV14 and TRBJ1-3; TRBD1 matches 9 bases. The trim removed 3 bases at V and 4 bases at J, leaving 4 bases unmatched. The germline V gene has CDR1 SGHDN and CDR2 FVKESK. The CDR3 runs to 15 residues.